What follows are 29 T cell receptor beta chains derived from one specimen sequenced in a study of shared clonotypes between healthy human individuals. CD45RO-negative, CCR7-selected cells formed the naive CD8 fraction, which excluded terminally differentiated effector memory CD45RA+ cells. The protocol was immunoSEQ multiplex PCR, while the TCRdb copy is restricted to in-frame clones and leaves out a portion. The sample shows about 2 million clones, less than 95% of them seen only once. Source material: naive CD8+ T cells sorted from blood. The receptor set was obtained from a man younger than 35 in good health.

The chain combines TRBV4-3 with TRBJ2-1; TRBD2 matches at 7 bases. The germline V gene has CDR1 LGHNA and CDR2 YSLEER. The J segment lost 1 base and the V segment lost 0 bases, leaving 9 bases of the junction unmatched. This CDR3 is 18 amino acids long. The CDR3 DNA reads as TGCGCCAGCAGCCAAGACCCTACTAGCGCCCTTTCCTACAATGAGCAGTTCTTC. The encoded protein is CASSQDPTSALSYNEQFF.

The chain employs TRBV9 and TRBJ1-2, with D unclear. V gave up 4 bases and J gave up 4 bases, with 20 bases separating them. The CDR3 runs 16 residues. Germline V CDR1 and CDR2: SGDLS, YYNGEE. The CDR3 DNA reads as TGTGCCAGCAGCCCCCATGTGGGAGGGATGATCTATGGCTACACCTTC. It codes for CASSPHVGGMIYGYTF.

The chain couples TRBV6-6 to TRBJ1-5; D uncertain. The CDR3 runs 13 residues. Germline V gives CDR1 MNHNY, CDR2 SVGAGI (reference sequence). The V and J ends lost 4 bases and 2 bases respectively, with 6 bases between them. This CDR3 reads CASSLLGNQPQHF. The CDR3 DNA reads TGTGCCAGCAGTTTACTGGGCAATCAGCCCCAGCATTTT.

On this clone: Other DNA sequences from this sample encode an identical CDR3 as well. The chain couples TRBV4-1 to TRBJ2-7, with 11 bases identical to TRBD1. J lost 2 bases, V lost 3 bases, and 0 bases had no gene match. This CDR3 is built from 14 residues. From germline, CDR1 is MGHRA and CDR2 YSYEKL. This CDR3 is CASSQGQGAYEQYF. The CDR3 DNA reads as TGCGCCAGCAGCCAGGGACAGGGGGCCTACGAGCAGTACTTC.

The V call is TRBV19, the J call TRBJ2-2; D gene unclear. CDR3 length: 15 amino acids. V was pared by 0 bases and J by 3 bases, with 8 bases between. Germline V gene lookup returns CDR1 LNHDA and CDR2 SQIVND (reference sequence). CDR3 DNA sequence: TGTGCCAGTAGTATAGACGGTAGACACACCGGGGAGCTGTTTTTT. Protein: CASSIDGRHTGELFF.

V and J are TRBV2 and TRBJ2-3; D remains ambiguous. Germline-derived CDR1 and CDR2 are SNHLY and FYNNEI. This CDR3 region has 14 residues. Trimming pared 4 bases from V and 0 bases from J, leaving 8 bases between. The CDR3 nucleotides are TGTGCCAGCAGTGCGGTCAGTAGCACAGATACGCAGTATTTT. Translating gives CASSAVSSTDTQYF.

The rearrangement joins TRBV7-9 to TRBJ2-1; 12 bases are a match to TRBD2. This CDR3 contains 17 residues. CDR1 and CDR2 (germline): SEHNR, FQNEAQ (reference sequence). V gave up 5 bases and J gave up 4 bases; unmatched junction bases: 9. CDR3: CASSPRLAGVAYNEQFF. DNA of the CDR3: TGTGCCAGCAGCCCGAGACTAGCGGGAGTGGCGTACAATGAGCAGTTCTTC. The full variable domain, with the rest looked up from reference TRBV7-9 and TRBJ2-1, is DTGVSQNPRHKITKRGQNVTFRCDPISEHNRLYWYRQTLGQGPEFLTYFQNEAQLEKSRLLSDRFSAERPKGSFSTLEIQRTEQGDSAMYLCASSPRLAGVAYNEQFFGPGTRLTVL.

Concerning this clone: At the DNA level, this CDR3 is encoded by other sequences in the same sample as well. The gene calls are TRBV6-5 and TRBJ2-2; D unresolved. This CDR3 is 13 amino acids long. The germline V and J ends were trimmed by 1 base and 8 bases, with 8 bases remaining between them. CDR1 is MNHEY, CDR2 SVGAGI, per germline. The CDR3 DNA is TGTGCCAGCAGTTACTTGGGTTCTGGGGAGCTGTTTTTT. It yields the protein CASSYLGSGELFF.

J is TRBJ2-3 and V is TRBV10-1, with 7 nucleotides matching TRBD2. Trimming removed 4 bases from V and 5 bases from J; junction bases left unmatched: 12. Per germline, CDR1 WNHNN and CDR2 SYGVQD (reference sequence). CDR3 length equals 16 residues. The CDR3 nucleotides read TGCGCCAGCAGTGTCTGGAGGGAGGGCCTGTTAGATACGCAGTATTTT. Amino acids: CASSVWREGLLDTQYF.

The V call is TRBV7-8, the J call TRBJ1-5; D gene unclear. CDR3 size: 17 residues. V dropped 0 bases and J dropped 0 bases, with 12 bases sitting between them. Germline V gene lookup returns CDR1 SGHVS and CDR2 FQNEAQ. The CDR3 here is CASSLAVQTYSNQPQHF. Here the CDR3 DNA reads TGTGCCAGCAGCTTAGCGGTTCAGACCTATAGCAATCAGCCCCAGCATTTT.

The chain combines TRBV5-1 with TRBJ1-5; unclear D gene. Germline V gene lookup returns CDR1 SGHRS and CDR2 YFSETQ. This CDR3 has 15 residues. V was shortened by 0 bases and J by 2 bases, with 9 bases between the two germline ends. For the CDR3, the DNA is TGCGCCAGCAGCTTGGATAGGGTCGGCAATCAGCCCCAGCATTTT. Translating it yields CASSLDRVGNQPQHF.

This chain uses TRBV27 with TRBJ1-6, with TRBD1 matching 8 bases. Losses at the gene ends were 6 bases for V and 0 bases for J; bases not matched to a gene: 4. The CDR3 runs 16 residues. Germline loops: CDR1 MNHEY, CDR2 SMNVEV (reference sequence). In DNA form, the CDR3 reads TGTGCCAGCAGGATGCAGGGGGCCTCCTATAATTCACCCCTCCACTTT. As protein: CASRMQGASYNSPLHF.

The chain is built from TRBV25-1 and TRBJ2-5; tentative D call: TRBD2 (6 bases). The CDR3 is made up of 15 amino acids. CDR1 and CDR2 from the germline V gene are MGHDK and SYGVNS. The V end was cut by 6 bases, the J end by 5 bases, with 19 bases between. The CDR3 reads CASRDLRGRTETQYF. DNA for the CDR3: TGTGCCAGCAGAGATCTTCGTGGGAGGACTGAGACCCAGTACTTC.

The chain employs TRBV27 and TRBJ2-7; D is ambiguous. Trimming pared 7 bases from V and 4 bases from J, leaving 23 bases between. This CDR3 comprises 16 residues. Germline-derived CDR1 and CDR2 are MNHEY and SMNVEV (reference sequence). For the CDR3, the DNA is TGTGCCAGCACCCATCGGGTTGGAGTGGAGCGATACGAGCAGTACTTC. It translates to CASTHRVGVERYEQYF.

The chain carries TRBV19 and TRBJ2-7; 7 positions match TRBD1. The germline CDR1 and CDR2 sequences are LNHDA and SQIVND (reference sequence). V was clipped by 7 bases and J by 6 bases; unmatched bases: 12. CDR3 length: 14 residues. This CDR3 reads CASKGGQGPFEQYF. The CDR3 nucleotides are TGTGCCAGTAAAGGGGGCCAGGGTCCCTTCGAGCAGTACTTC.

V and J are TRBV7-6 and TRBJ2-2, with 7 bases aligning to TRBD2. Germline values: CDR1 SGHVS, CDR2 FNYEAQ. The CDR3 totals 15 residues. Trimming removed 2 bases from V and 10 bases from J; junction bases left unmatched: 10. The CDR3 DNA sequence: TGTGCCAGCAGCTTATTACCCACGGCGGGAGAGGAGCTGTTTTTT. Residues: CASSLLPTAGEELFF.

The CDR3 bases are TGCGCCAGCAGCTTGGGGACTAGCGATCTGATTCGGTCTGGGGCCAACGTCCTGACTTTC. Encoded protein: CASSLGTSDLIRSGANVLTF. The chain employs TRBV5-1 and TRBJ2-6; TRBD2 matches 9 bases. The CDR3 spans 20 residues. Looked up from germline, CDR1 is SGHRS and CDR2 is YFSETQ. J lost 1 base, V lost 0 bases, and 11 bases had no gene match.

The J gene is TRBJ1-6, the V gene TRBV5-6; D ambiguous. The CDR3 has 14 residues. Germline V gives CDR1 SGHDT, CDR2 YYEEEE. Trimming cost V 0 bases and J 9 bases, with 10 bases left between them. This chain's CDR3 is CASSLGGVFSPLHF. CDR3 in DNA: TGTGCCAGCAGCTTGGGGGGAGTTTTTTCACCCCTCCACTTT.

The chain has TRBV2 and TRBJ2-3; D not certain. CDR3 length: 14 residues. Germline-derived CDR1 and CDR2 are SNHLY and FYNNEI. Trimming removed 6 bases at V and 0 bases at J, with 10 bases between. CDR3 loop: CASRAFPSTDTQYF. CDR3 nucleotide sequence: TGTGCCAGCAGGGCATTTCCTAGCACAGATACGCAGTATTTT.

Points on this clone: This sample also contains other DNA sequences that code for the same CDR3. This rearrangement joins TRBV6-5 to TRBJ2-5; 8 positions agree with TRBD1. The germline CDR1 and CDR2 sequences are MNHEY and SVGAGI. The CDR3 has 14 amino acids. V shed 4 bases, J shed 4 bases, and the junction held 5 bases outside the gene matches. CDR3 in amino acids: CASSSSGGGETQYF. The CDR3 nucleotides read TGTGCCAGCAGTTCGTCAGGGGGCGGAGAGACCCAGTACTTC.

The chain joins TRBV5-6 to TRBJ1-4, with D uncertain. Between the trimmed V and J ends, which lost 3 bases and 7 bases, there was a span of 19 bases. Germline V CDR1 and CDR2: SGHDT, YYEEEE. This CDR3 contains 16 residues. In DNA form, the CDR3 reads TGTGCCAGCAGCTCCTCAGCCATCAACCCTCCTGAAAAACTGTTTTTT. It specifies CASSSSAINPPEKLFF.

This sequence joins TRBV4-1 and TRBJ1-4; D might be TRBD1 (5 bases). This CDR3 comprises 13 residues. The V end was cut by 1 base, the J end by 11 bases, with 11 bases between. Germline lookup yields CDR1 MGHRA and CDR2 YSYEKL. This CDR3 is CASSQGLREKLFF. The CDR3, as DNA: TGCGCCAGCAGCCAAGGTCTCAGGGAGAAACTGTTTTTT.

This clone was observed once. The chain carries TRBV30 and TRBJ1-4; D call uncertain. In germline, CDR1 is GTSNPN, CDR2 SVGIG (reference sequence). V was shortened by 0 bases and J by 8 bases, with 10 bases between the two germline ends. This CDR3 region has 13 residues. For the CDR3, the DNA is TGTGCCTGGAGTGTAGCCGGGTACGAAAAACTGTTTTTT. Translation: CAWSVAGYEKLFF.

This clone was recorded a few times. The sample contains more than one DNA sequence encoding this CDR3. The chain recombines TRBV2 with TRBJ2-7; D is unclear. The germline gives CDR1 SNHLY, CDR2 FYNNEI. The V end was cut by 2 bases, the J end by 5 bases, with 1 base between. This CDR3 region has 10 residues. The CDR3 coding sequence is TGTGCCAGCAGTGAAAACGAGCAGTACTTC. As protein: CASSENEQYF.

In DNA, the CDR3 is TGCGCCAGCAGCCAAGATCCGCAAGCGACAGATACGCAGTATTTT. This sequence encodes CASSQDPQATDTQYF. The J gene is TRBJ2-3, the V gene TRBV4-3; D call uncertain. In germline, CDR1 is LGHNA, CDR2 YSLEER. Trimming removed 0 bases at V and 3 bases at J, with 10 bases between. This CDR3 spans 15 amino acids.

As to this clone: Other DNA sequences in the sample encode the same CDR3. The chain uses TRBV27 and TRBJ1-2, with a tentative D call TRBD1 (6 bases). This CDR3 has 13 residues. Germline V lookup: CDR1 MNHEY, CDR2 SMNVEV (reference sequence). Trimming cost V 3 bases and J 7 bases, with 12 bases left between them. CDR3 sequence: CASSFTGAAGYTF. The CDR3 DNA is TGTGCCAGCAGTTTTACGGGGGCGGCTGGCTACACCTTC.

This sequence joins TRBV4-3 and TRBJ2-7; D is tentatively TRBD1 or TRBD2 (5 bases each). Germline-derived CDR1 and CDR2 are LGHNA and YSLEER. The V and J ends lost 1 base and 0 bases respectively, with 16 bases between them. The CDR3 runs 17 residues. CDR3 coding DNA: TGCGCCAGCAGCCAAGGGACCTGGGCAGGGAGCTCCTACGAGCAGTACTTC. It translates to CASSQGTWAGSSYEQYF.

As to this clone: Within the sample, other DNA sequences also encode this same CDR3. The chain carries TRBV27 and TRBJ1-4; TRBD1 is a possible D gene (5 bases). V lost 5 bases, J lost 1 base, and 8 bases lay in between. The CDR3 covers 14 residues. CDR1 MNHEY and CDR2 SMNVEV come from the germline V gene (reference sequence). The CDR3 nucleotides are TGTGCCAGCAGTCCCCAGGGAACTAATGAAAAACTGTTTTTT. Translation: CASSPQGTNEKLFF.

The CDR3 protein is CASSQDTGIAYEQYF. The CDR3 nucleotides read TGCGCCAGCAGCCAAGATACAGGGATCGCCTACGAGCAGTACTTC. This chain connects TRBV4-1 to TRBJ2-7; D may be TRBD1 (6 bases). Germline loops: CDR1 MGHRA, CDR2 YSYEKL. V dropped 0 bases and J dropped 2 bases, with 11 bases sitting between them. This CDR3 is built from 15 residues.